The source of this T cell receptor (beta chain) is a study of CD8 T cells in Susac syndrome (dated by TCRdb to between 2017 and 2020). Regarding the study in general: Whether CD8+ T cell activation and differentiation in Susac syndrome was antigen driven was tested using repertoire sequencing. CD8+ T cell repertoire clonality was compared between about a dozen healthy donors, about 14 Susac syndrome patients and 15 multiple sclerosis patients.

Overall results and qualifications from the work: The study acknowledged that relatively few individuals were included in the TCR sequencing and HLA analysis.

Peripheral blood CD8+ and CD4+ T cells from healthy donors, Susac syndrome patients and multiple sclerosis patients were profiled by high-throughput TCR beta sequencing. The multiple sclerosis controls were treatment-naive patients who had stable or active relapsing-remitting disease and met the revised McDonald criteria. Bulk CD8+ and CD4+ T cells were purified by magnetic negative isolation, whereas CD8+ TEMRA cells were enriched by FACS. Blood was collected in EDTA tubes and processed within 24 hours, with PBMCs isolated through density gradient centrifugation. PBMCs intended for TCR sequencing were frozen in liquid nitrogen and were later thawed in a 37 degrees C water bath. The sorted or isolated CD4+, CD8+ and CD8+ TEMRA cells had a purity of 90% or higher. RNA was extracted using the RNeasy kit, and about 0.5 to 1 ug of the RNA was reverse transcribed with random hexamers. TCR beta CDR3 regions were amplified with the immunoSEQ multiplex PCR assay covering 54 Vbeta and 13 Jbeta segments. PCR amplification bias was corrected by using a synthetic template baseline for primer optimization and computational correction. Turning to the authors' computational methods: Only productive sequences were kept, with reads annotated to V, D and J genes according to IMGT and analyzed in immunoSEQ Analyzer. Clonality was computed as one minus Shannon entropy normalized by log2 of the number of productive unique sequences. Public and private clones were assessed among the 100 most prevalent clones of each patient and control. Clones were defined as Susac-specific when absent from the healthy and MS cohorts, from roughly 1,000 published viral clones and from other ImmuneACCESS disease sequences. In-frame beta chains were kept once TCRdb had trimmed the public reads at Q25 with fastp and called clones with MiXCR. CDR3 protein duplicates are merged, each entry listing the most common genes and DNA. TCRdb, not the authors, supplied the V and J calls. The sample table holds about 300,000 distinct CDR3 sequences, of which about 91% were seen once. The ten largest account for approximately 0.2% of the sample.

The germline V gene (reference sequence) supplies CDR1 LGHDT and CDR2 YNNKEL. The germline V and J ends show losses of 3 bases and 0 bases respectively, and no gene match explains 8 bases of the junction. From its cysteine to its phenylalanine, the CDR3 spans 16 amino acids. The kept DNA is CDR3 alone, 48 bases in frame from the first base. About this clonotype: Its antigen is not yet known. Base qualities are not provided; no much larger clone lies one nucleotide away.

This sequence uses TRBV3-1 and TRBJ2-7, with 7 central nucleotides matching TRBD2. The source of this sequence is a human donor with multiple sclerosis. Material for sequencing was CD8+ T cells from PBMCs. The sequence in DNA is TGTGCCAGCAGCCAGCTTGGACTAGTAGGCTCCTACGAGCAGTACTTC. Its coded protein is CASSQLGLVGSYEQYF.